What follows is one T cell receptor (beta chain) and its context. This entry belongs to a study of blood T cell repertoires in COVID-19. As handled by the study authors: Reference gene primer amplification in the assay estimated nucleated cell counts. Clones were read by immunoSEQ multiplex PCR, and TCRdb kept only the in-frame ones, dropping some. From that table come the V and J calls and clone size; the DNA was used to work out D and trimming. The sample has 35,000 to 45,000 clones; 88% are singletons. Between the trimmed V and J ends, which lost 6 bases and 4 bases, there was a span of 15 bases. The germline V gene encodes CDR1 MNHNY and CDR2 SVGAGI (reference sequence). The CDR3 has 14 amino acids.

Sequenced: peripheral blood. The clonotype was recovered from a human donor in a cohort sampled during active COVID-19. The rearrangement links TRBV6-6 to TRBJ1-1; D remains ambiguous. CDR3 DNA sequence: TGTGCCAGCAGGCCGTCCCAGAGGGTCACTGAAGCTTTCTTT. Amino acids: CASRPSQRVTEAFF.